The 13 T cell receptor beta chains below were found in one sample sequenced in a study of cytomegalovirus exposure and HLA in healthy donors. PCR was performed using 60 Vbeta and 13 Jbeta primers. The data were produced by immunoSEQ multiplex PCR, yet TCRdb's version contains in-frame clones alone and is incomplete. Here the sample spans about 190,000 clones, more than 75% being singletons. The sample taken for sequencing was PBMCs. These receptors all stem from a woman in her 30s in good health and CMV-seropositive.

The chain is built from TRBV5-6 and TRBJ2-3; D possibly corresponds to TRBD2 (5 bases). With 7 bases removed from V and 2 bases from J, the gap between germline ends came to 14 bases. The CDR3 sequence is 14 residues long. Germline V gene lookup returns CDR1 SGHDT and CDR2 YYEEEE. The CDR3 region has the DNA TGTGCCAGCGGACTCGGCCGCCCCACAGATACGCAGTATTTT. It translates to CASGLGRPTDTQYF. Filled out from reference TRBV5-6 and TRBJ2-3, the complete variable domain reads DAGVTQSPTHLIKTRGQQVTLRCSPKSGHDTVSWYQQALGQGPQFIFQYYEEEERQRGNFPDRFSGHQFPNYSSELNVNALLLGDSALYLCASGLGRPTDTQYFGPGTRLTVL.

This chain uses TRBV9 with TRBJ2-5; the D gene is possibly TRBD2 (7 bases). Trimming removed 3 bases at V and 5 bases at J, with 11 bases between. The CDR3 runs to 13 residues. Germline V CDR1 and CDR2: SGDLS, YYNGEE. CDR3 amino acids: CASSAQGGETQYF. The CDR3 DNA sequence: TGTGCCAGCAGCGCACAGGGAGGGGAGACCCAGTACTTC.

This chain uses TRBV19 with TRBJ1-4; D call uncertain. The CDR3 has 14 amino acids. The germline V gene has CDR1 LNHDA and CDR2 SQIVND (reference sequence). V lost 5 bases, J lost 0 bases, and 7 bases lay in between. CDR3 DNA: TGTGCCAGTAGTGTTACATCAACTAATGAAAAACTGTTTTTT. It codes for CASSVTSTNEKLFF.

V gene TRBV7-3 combines with J gene TRBJ2-1, with 8 bases matching TRBD2. Germline loops: CDR1 SGHTA, CDR2 FQGTGA. V dropped 6 bases and J dropped 9; count of bases not matched to a gene: 7. The CDR3 runs 13 residues. The CDR3 bases are TGTGCCAGCAGTCATGAGCGGGAGCCTGAGCAGTTCTTC. Its translation: CASSHEREPEQFF.

V usage is TRBV21-1 and J usage is TRBJ2-5; TRBD1 is the table's D call and was not checked against the DNA. TRBV21-1 is tagged as a pseudogene. The CDR3 is 15 residues long. The CDR3 loop reads CASSKDRAGEETQYF. The CDR3 nucleotides are TGTGCCAGCAGCAAAGATCGGGCAGGGGAGGAGACCCAGTACTTC.

The chain is built from TRBV28 and TRBJ2-2; 12 nucleotides line up with TRBD2. CDR3 length equals 18 residues. With V trimmed by 7 bases and J by 4 bases, 13 bases remained unmatched. Per germline, CDR1 MDHEN and CDR2 SYDVKM. The CDR3 sequence: CASTLGLAGPKATGELFF. The DNA for the CDR3 is TGTGCCAGCACTCTGGGACTAGCGGGTCCTAAGGCCACCGGGGAGCTGTTTTTT.

The sample holds a few counts of this clone. V is TRBV5-6 and J is TRBJ1-1; tentative D call: TRBD1 (5 bases). This CDR3 region has 18 residues. Germline V gene data show CDR1 as SGHDT and CDR2 as YYEEEE. Deletions cut 6 bases from V and 1 base from J, with 25 bases between. CDR3 in amino acids: CASTRTGWGGGRNTEAFF. CDR3 sequence (DNA): TGTGCCAGCACCCGAACCGGTTGGGGCGGAGGGAGGAACACTGAAGCTTTCTTT.

CDR3 nucleotide sequence: TGTGCCAGCACCCTGGGACAGGCAGACTATGGCTACACCTTC. Amino acid sequence: CASTLGQADYGYTF. The V call is TRBV28, the J call TRBJ1-2; 8 bases align to TRBD1. The CDR3 extends over 14 amino acids. Germline V gene data show CDR1 as MDHEN and CDR2 as SYDVKM. V shed 7 bases and J 3 bases; nucleotides not matched to a gene: 7.

Notes on this clone: Other DNA sequences of this sample code for an identical CDR3. The chain links TRBV4-2 to TRBJ2-7, with D maybe TRBD2 (5 bases). The V and J ends lost 1 base and 6 bases respectively, with 19 bases between them. CDR1 is LGHNA, CDR2 YNFKEQ, per germline. This CDR3 comprises 16 residues. CDR3 DNA sequence: TGTGCCAGCAGCCAAGGCGTGAGGGATCTGAGTCGCGAGCAGTACTTC. It yields the protein CASSQGVRDLSREQYF.

The chain has TRBV18 and TRBJ1-2, with 8 bases that match TRBD1. With V trimmed by 5 bases and J by 7 bases, 9 bases remained unmatched. The CDR3 is made up of 14 amino acids. Germline CDR1 reads KGHSH; CDR2 reads LQKENI. In DNA form, the CDR3 reads TGTGCCAGCTCAGGCTCAGGGGGCCCCCTTGGCTACACCTTC. Protein sequence: CASSGSGGPLGYTF. The full variable domain, rest sourced from reference TRBV18 and TRBJ1-2, is NAGVMQNPRHLVRRRGQEARLRCSPMKGHSHVYWYRQLPEEGLKFMVYLQKENIIDESGMPKERFSAEFPKEGPSILRIQQVVRGDSAAYFCASSGSGGPLGYTFGSGTRLTVV.

The rearrangement joins TRBV4-3 to TRBJ2-5; 13 nucleotides match TRBD2. Judging by the DNA end, TRBJ2-7 fits better; the J call may be wrong. Looked up from germline, CDR1 is LGHNA and CDR2 is YSLEER. The CDR3 covers 15 residues. The CDR3 sequence: CASSPGTSGTYEQYF. The CDR3 DNA follows: TGCGCCAGCAGCCCGGGGACTAGCGGGACCTACGAGCAGTACTTC.

The chain carries TRBV7-8 and TRBJ1-4; 7 positions match TRBD1. The V gene's germline CDR1 is SGHVS and CDR2 FQNEAQ. The ends lost 5 bases at V and 7 bases at J; junction bases unmatched: 7. The CDR3 totals 14 residues. The CDR3 DNA reads as TGTGCCAGCAGCGGTGACAGGGACGGTGAAAAACTGTTTTTT. This translates into CASSGDRDGEKLFF.

The chain recombines TRBV27 with TRBJ2-1; no clear D. V was shortened by 3 bases and J by 0 bases, with 6 bases between the two germline ends. There are 14 residues in the CDR3. CDR1 is MNHEY, CDR2 SMNVEV, per germline (reference sequence). CDR3 DNA: TGTGCCAGCAGTTTGGAGAGCTCCTACAATGAGCAGTTCTTC. Its translation: CASSLESSYNEQFF.